This TCR beta chain came from a study of blood T cell repertoires in COVID-19. Study-level information: Both acute and convalescent COVID-19 samples were obtained from the United States, Italy and Spain. Nucleic acid was either cDNA or gDNA, and it came from T cells, B-cell-depleted T cells, or PBMCs.

Sequencing used immunoSEQ multiplex PCR; TCRdb keeps in-frame clones, though not all of them. The repertoire holds approximately 300,000 clones, with about four fifths as singletons. Germline trimming cut 2 bases from V and 2 bases from J; bases unmatched to any gene: 6. From germline, CDR1 is SQVTM and CDR2 ANQGSEA. There are 15 residues in the CDR3. The chain joins TRBV29-1 to TRBJ2-4; 7 nucleotides match TRBD2. This sequence was found in a woman between 50 and 59 years old with acute or convalescent COVID-19. The sample taken for sequencing was peripheral blood. The CDR3: CSVEIGRGPKNIQYF. CDR3 DNA: TGCAGCGTTGAAATAGGGAGGGGACCCAAAAACATTCAGTACTTC. Full variable domain (outside the CDR3, taken from reference TRBV29-1 and TRBJ2-4): SAVISQKPSRDICQRGTSLTIQCQVDSQVTMMFWYRQQPGQSLTLIATANQGSEATYESGFVIDKFPISRPNLTFSTLTVSNMSPEDSSIYLCSVEIGRGPKNIQYFGAGTRLSVL.